This T cell receptor (beta chain) was recorded in a study of T-cell reconstitution after alpha-beta-depleted transplantation in children. As it was prepared, the TCRbeta library received unique molecular identifiers. TCRdb reanalysed the PCR reads using MiXCR and keeps one entry per CDR3 protein. The table has hundreds of thousands of distinct CDR3 sequences, approximately 12% seen once. This clonotype appeared a few times. Trimming shortened V by 0 bases and J by 6 bases, and 3 bases separated the two germline ends. Germline assignment: CDR1 LNHNV and CDR2 YYDKDF (reference sequence). This CDR3 region has 12 residues.

Sequencing was performed on PBMCs, mostly from graft donor cells, taken 360 days after TCRalphabeta/CD19-depleted stem cell transplant. The source is a male patient between 5 and 17 years old who had a stem cell transplant for acute myeloid leukemia, so the T cells may come from the graft donor. The chain combines TRBV15 with TRBJ1-5; D remains ambiguous. The CDR3 spells CATSREVQPQHF. The CDR3 DNA is TGTGCCACCAGCAGAGAGGTTCAGCCCCAGCATTTT.